The sequence of this T cell receptor (beta chain) was determined in a study of identical twins. TCRdb itself ran the 5' RACE reads through MiXCR, one entry per CDR3 protein. Here the sample spans around 290,000 distinct CDR3 sequences, roughly 10% being singletons. The ends were cut back, 0 bases at V and 2 bases at J, with 4 bases in the middle. Germline-derived CDR1 and CDR2 are ENHRY and SYGVKD. The CDR3 runs to 13 residues. Whole-study findings and limits: Conclusions leaned on cross-sectional statistical analysis and did not track the same donors over time.

This clonotype was detected only a few times. Its specificity is unknown. These data are also associated with another study on yellow fever vaccine responses in identical twins.

The sequencing input was CD8+ T cells sorted from blood. The receptor comes from a woman under 30 in good health. This chain uses TRBV10-3 with TRBJ1-2; D gene ambiguous. This CDR3 is CAISESWNYGYTF. CDR3 in DNA: TGTGCCATCAGTGAGTCCTGGAACTATGGCTACACCTTC.